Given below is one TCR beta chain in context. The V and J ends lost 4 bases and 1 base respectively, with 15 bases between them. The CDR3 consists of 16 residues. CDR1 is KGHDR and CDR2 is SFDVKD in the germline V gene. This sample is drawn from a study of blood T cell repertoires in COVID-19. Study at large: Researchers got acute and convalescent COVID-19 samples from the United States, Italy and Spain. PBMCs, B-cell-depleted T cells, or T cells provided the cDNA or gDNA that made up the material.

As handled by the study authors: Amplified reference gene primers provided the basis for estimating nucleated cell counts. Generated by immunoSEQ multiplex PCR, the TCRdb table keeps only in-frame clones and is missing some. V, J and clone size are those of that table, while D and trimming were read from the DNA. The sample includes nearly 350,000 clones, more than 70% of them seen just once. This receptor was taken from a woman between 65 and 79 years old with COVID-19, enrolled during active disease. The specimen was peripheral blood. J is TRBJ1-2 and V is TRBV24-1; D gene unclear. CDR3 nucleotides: TGTGCCACCAGTGACCCGAGAAGCACCCATAACTATGGCTACACCTTC. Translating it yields CATSDPRSTHNYGYTF.